Listed here are 29 T cell receptor beta chains from one sample, sequenced in a study of T and B cells in COVID-19 patients. Blood genomic DNA input for TRB amplification was 250-500 ng. BIOMED2 TRB-A/B primer pools were used in multiplex TRB PCR. A single record per CDR3 protein comes from TCRdb applying MiXCR to the multiplex PCR reads. In the table there are about 17,000 distinct CDR3 sequences, 28% of which are singletons. The specimen sequenced was blood. These receptors originate from a human donor who had recovered from COVID-19.

Within the sample, this clonotype is medium-sized (0.01 to 0.1%). The rearrangement uses TRBV19 and TRBJ2-5, with D unclear. The germline CDR1 and CDR2 sequences are LNHDA and SQIVND (reference sequence). The CDR3 covers 13 residues. With 4 bases removed from V and 5 bases from J, the gap between germline ends came to 11 bases. CDR3 loop: CASSTGPRETQYF. In nucleotides, the CDR3 is TGTGCCAGTAGTACGGGCCCTCGCGAGACCCAGTACTTC.

Within the sample, this clonotype is medium-sized. V gene TRBV12-3 or TRBV12-4 combines with J gene TRBJ2-7, with D perhaps TRBD2 (5 bases). V lost 6 bases and J lost 7, with 10 bases in between. CDR3 size: 11 residues. In DNA, the CDR3 is TGTGCCAGCAGCAGAACGGGAGAGCAGTACTTC. Amino acids: CASSRTGEQYF.

V usage is TRBV10-3 and J usage is TRBJ2-1; a weak D match, TRBD2 (7 bases). The CDR3 loop spans 14 amino acids. V lost 6 bases to trimming and J lost 4 bases, with 13 bases between them. Germline loops: CDR1 ENHRY, CDR2 SYGVKD. CDR3 nucleotides: TGTGCCATCAGAGGGGGGGAGGCATACAATGAGCAGTTCTTC. It encodes CAIRGGEAYNEQFF.

The rearrangement uses TRBV5-6 and TRBJ1-1; D call uncertain. V was trimmed by 2 bases and J by 4 bases, leaving 6 bases between them. CDR3 size: 12 residues. Germline V gives CDR1 SGHDT, CDR2 YYEEEE. The CDR3 spells CASSFGATEAFF. CDR3 coding DNA: TGTGCCAGCAGCTTTGGAGCCACTGAAGCTTTCTTT.

Regarding this clonotype: This may be a read error: a much more frequent sequence differs by one nucleotide. The V gene is TRBV6-5, the J gene TRBJ2-2; D is undetermined. This CDR3 region has 16 residues. CDR1 and CDR2 from the germline V gene are MNHEY and SVGAGI. The V end lost 0 bases, the J end lost 0 bases, and 8 bases lay between the germline ends. CDR3 sequence reads: CASSYSPISNTGELFF. The CDR3 region has the DNA TGTGCCAGCAGTTACTCGCCAATCTCGAACACCGGGGAGCTGTTTTTT.

The V call is TRBV5-1, the J call TRBJ2-7; TRBD1 agrees at 11 bases. The CDR3 length is 14 residues. The germline gives CDR1 SGHRS, CDR2 YFSETQ. Trimming took 3 bases from V and 7 from J; bases not matched to a gene: 6. CDR3: CASSSGQGAREQYF. The CDR3 nucleotides read TGCGCCAGCAGCTCCGGACAGGGGGCTCGGGAGCAGTACTTC.

This clonotype has at least ten counts. J is TRBJ1-5 and V is TRBV19, with 11 bases identical to TRBD1. From germline, CDR1 is LNHDA and CDR2 SQIVND (reference sequence). The V segment lost 7 bases and the J segment 3 bases; nucleotides outside the gene matches: 8. The CDR3 covers 16 residues. CDR3 loop: CASTPGDRGFNQPQHF. The CDR3 nucleotides read TGTGCCAGTACTCCTGGGGACAGGGGGTTCAATCAGCCCCAGCATTTT.

The chain employs TRBV27 and TRBJ1-1, with 7 bases aligning to TRBD1. The CDR3 totals 15 residues. The germline gives CDR1 MNHEY, CDR2 SMNVEV (reference sequence). V lost 3 bases, J lost 4 bases, and 8 bases stayed unmatched. The CDR3 coding sequence is TGTGCCAGCAGTTTGGGGCAGGGGGGAATCACTGAAGCTTTCTTT. Its protein is CASSLGQGGITEAFF.

The V and J genes are TRBV2 and TRBJ2-3; D is unresolved. V gave up 8 bases and J gave up 4 bases, with 10 bases separating them. Per germline, CDR1 SNHLY and CDR2 FYNNEI. The length of the CDR3 is 12 residues. The CDR3 DNA reads as TGTGCCAGCGTTCTCCTTCCAGATACGCAGTATTTT. Amino acid sequence: CASVLLPDTQYF.

By share of the sample, this clonotype is medium-sized. This chain uses TRBV6-2 or TRBV6-3 with TRBJ2-1; maybe TRBD1 (6 bases). This CDR3 region has 15 residues. V gave up 7 bases and J gave up 6 bases, with 19 bases separating them. Germline CDR1 is MNHEY and CDR2 is SVGEGT. The CDR3 reads CASTTGHGFPNEQFF. The CDR3 DNA sequence: TGTGCCAGCACGACAGGACACGGATTCCCCAATGAGCAGTTCTTC.

This sequence joins TRBV6-4 and TRBJ2-7, with D possibly called TRBD1 or TRBD2 (5 bases each). In germline, CDR1 is MRHNA, CDR2 SNTAGT. The CDR3 runs 13 residues. V was pared by 8 bases and J by 7 bases, with 18 bases between. The CDR3 protein is CASHSGPKGEQYF. The CDR3 bases are TGTGCCAGCCACTCGGGGCCGAAGGGGGAGCAGTACTTC.

Relative to its sample, this clonotype is medium-sized. The V and J genes are TRBV29-1 and TRBJ2-7; 9 nucleotides match TRBD1. Germline values: CDR1 SQVTM, CDR2 ANQGSEA. The CDR3 loop spans 13 amino acids. V shed 4 bases and J 2 bases; nucleotides not matched to a gene: 3. The chain's CDR3 is CSVVGQGTYEQYF. CDR3 bases: TGCAGCGTTGTGGGACAGGGCACCTACGAGCAGTACTTC.

The chain joins TRBV10-3 to TRBJ2-2; no clear D. V was clipped by 6 bases and J by 3 bases, with 8 bases between them. Germline CDR1 is ENHRY and CDR2 is SYGVKD. This CDR3 has 13 residues. This chain's CDR3 is CAISGLYTGELFF. As DNA, the CDR3 is TGTGCCATCAGCGGGCTCTACACCGGGGAGCTGTTTTTT.

This chain links TRBV6-1 with TRBJ2-1, with 11 nucleotides matching TRBD2. CDR1 is MNHNS and CDR2 is SASEGT in the germline V gene. V shed 6 bases and J 2 bases; nucleotides not matched to a gene: 12. CDR3 size: 18 residues. The CDR3: CASRTYGTSGYAYNEQFF. The CDR3 DNA sequence: TGTGCCAGCAGAACTTACGGGACTAGCGGATACGCCTACAATGAGCAGTTCTTC.

This clonotype was counted at least ten times. V usage is TRBV6-6 and J usage is TRBJ2-1; a possible D gene is TRBD2 (7 bases). Per germline, CDR1 MNHNY and CDR2 SVGAGI (reference sequence). Trimming shortened V by 6 bases and J by 2 bases, and 14 bases separated the two germline ends. The CDR3 length is 15 residues. CDR3 DNA sequence: TGTGCCAGCAGCCGAGGGGGGGCTGCCTACAATGAGCAGTTCTTC. Translating it yields CASSRGGAAYNEQFF.

This clonotype is categorized as medium-sized. The gene calls are TRBV29-1 and TRBJ2-1; possibly TRBD1 for D (5 bases). Trimming removed 8 bases at V and 3 bases at J, with 14 bases between. The CDR3 runs 13 residues. In germline, CDR1 is SQVTM, CDR2 ANQGSEA. Written as DNA, the CDR3 is TGCAGCATCCGACAGACCAACTACAATGAGCAGTTCTTC. Protein product: CSIRQTNYNEQFF.

With regard to this clonotype: A much larger clonotype is one base distant, so this may be a read error. Given the absence of the conserved phenylalanine or tryptophan at the CDR3 end, a read error is likely. The chain combines TRBV19 with TRBJ1-3; 8 positions agree with TRBD1. Per the germline V gene, CDR1 is LNHDA and CDR2 is SQIVND (reference sequence). This CDR3 has 14 residues. Trimming removed 7 bases from V and 2 bases from J; junction bases left unmatched: 4. CDR3 DNA: TGTGCCAGTATGCGGACAGGGACTGGAAACACCATATATATT. This translates into CASMRTGTGNTIYI.

This clonotype is deemed medium-sized. The rearrangement links TRBV19 to TRBJ1-2, with TRBD1 as a possible D gene (6 bases). The germline V and J ends were trimmed by 6 bases and 3 bases, with 8 bases remaining between them. Germline V lookup: CDR1 LNHDA, CDR2 SQIVND (reference sequence). The length of the CDR3 is 12 residues. The CDR3 reads CASRGGHYGYTF. The DNA for the CDR3 is TGTGCCAGTAGGGGGGGGCACTATGGCTACACCTTC. Filled out from reference TRBV19 and TRBJ1-2, the complete variable domain reads DGGITQSPKYLFRKEGQNVTLSCEQNLNHDAMYWYRQDPGQGLRLIYYSQIVNDFQKGDIAEGYSVSREKKESFPLTVTSAQKNPTAFYLCASRGGHYGYTFGSGTRLTVV.

This clonotype was counted at least ten times. This sequence joins TRBV5-4 and TRBJ2-7; maybe TRBD1 (6 bases). V was trimmed by 2 bases and J by 6 bases, leaving 15 bases between them. CDR1 and CDR2 (germline): SGHNT, YYREEE (reference sequence). CDR3 size: 14 residues. CDR3 region: CASSLSVGALEQYF. CDR3 nucleotides: TGTGCCAGCAGCTTAAGTGTGGGGGCGCTCGAGCAGTACTTC.

This clonotype came up a few times. V is TRBV12-3 or TRBV12-4 and J is TRBJ1-2; D unclear. Trimming removed 1 base at V and 2 bases at J, with 11 bases between. This CDR3 has 15 residues. CDR3 protein: CASSLGPAQNYGYTF. CDR3 bases: TGTGCCAGCAGTTTAGGCCCCGCACAGAACTATGGCTACACCTTC.

About this clonotype: An end of the junction does not agree with germline; a read error may underlie this. The chain couples TRBV7-9 to TRBJ1-2; TRBD1 matches 8 bases. The germline V gene has CDR1 SEHNR and CDR2 FQNEAQ (reference sequence). The CDR3 loop spans 10 amino acids. CDR3 sequence reads: CASSQGQAKF. For the CDR3, the DNA is TGTGCCAGCAGCCAGGGACAGGCGAAATTC. Using reference TRBV7-9 and TRBJ1-2 for the parts outside the CDR3, the full variable domain is DTGVSQNPRHKITKRGQNVTFRCDPISEHNRLYWYRQTLGQGPEFLTYFQNEAQLEKSRLLSDRFSAERPKGSFSTLEIQRTEQGDSAMYLCASSQGQAKFGSGTRLTVV.

This clonotype was observed a single time. V is TRBV20-1 and J is TRBJ1-4; 8 bases fit TRBD1. The CDR3 spans 13 residues. Germline CDR1 and CDR2: DFQATT and SNEGSKA (reference sequence). V dropped 1 base and J dropped 8; count of bases not matched to a gene: 3. The CDR3 loop is CSARVTGEEKLFF. The CDR3 DNA sequence: TGCAGTGCTAGAGTGACAGGGGAAGAAAAACTGTTTTTT.

The chain employs TRBV20-1 and TRBJ2-3; no definite D call. The V gene's germline CDR1 is DFQATT and CDR2 SNEGSKA (reference sequence). The V and J ends lost 6 bases and 4 bases respectively, with 17 bases between them. This CDR3 contains 14 residues. In nucleotides, the CDR3 is TGCAGTGCAGAGCATCTAGATGAGGCAGATACGCAGTATTTT. Protein: CSAEHLDEADTQYF.

In this sample, this clonotype is medium-sized. The chain joins TRBV27 to TRBJ2-3; 10 positions agree with TRBD2. This CDR3 has 14 residues. V lost 3 bases and J lost 5; bases outside the gene matches: 2. Per germline, CDR1 MNHEY and CDR2 SMNVEV (reference sequence). CDR3 residues: CASSFLAGEDTQYF. The DNA of the CDR3 is TGTGCCAGCAGTTTCCTAGCGGGGGAAGATACGCAGTATTTT.

This clonotype was seen only a few times. The chain employs TRBV11-1 and TRBJ2-1; D not resolved. Trimming cost V 5 bases and J 8 bases, with 10 bases left between them. The germline V gene has CDR1 SGHAT and CDR2 FQDESV (reference sequence). This CDR3 is 12 amino acids long. CDR3 nucleotides: TGTGCCAGCAGCCAAAGTGTCGATGAGCAGTTCTTC. This sequence encodes CASSQSVDEQFF.

The chain joins TRBV7-2 to TRBJ2-2, with a possible D match to TRBD1 (5 bases). With 1 base removed from V and 2 bases from J, the gap between germline ends came to 8 bases. CDR3 length: 15 amino acids. Germline V gives CDR1 SGHTA, CDR2 FQGNSA. The CDR3 here is CASSLVTGNTGELFF. In DNA form, the CDR3 reads TGTGCCAGCAGCTTAGTTACAGGAAACACCGGGGAGCTGTTTTTT.

The chain employs TRBV20-1 and TRBJ1-5; tentative D call: TRBD1 (5 bases). Germline V gene sequence: CDR1 DFQATT, CDR2 SNEGSKA (reference sequence). This CDR3 comprises 12 residues. V lost 3 bases to trimming and J lost 9 bases, with 12 bases between them. The CDR3 DNA reads TGCAGTGCTAGGCCCCCCGACAGGCCCCAGCATTTT. Residues: CSARPPDRPQHF.

J is TRBJ1-6 and V is TRBV6-5, with 9 bases fitting TRBD1. CDR1 MNHEY and CDR2 SVGAGI come from the germline V gene. The junction had 5 bases not matched to a gene; V was cut back by 8 bases and J by 6 bases. This CDR3 has 14 residues. CDR3 region: CASGRDRANSPLHF. CDR3 bases: TGTGCCAGCGGCCGGGACAGGGCTAATTCACCCCTCCACTTT.

This clonotype turned up a few times. The V gene is TRBV18, the J gene TRBJ1-2; D not resolved. V was pared by 0 bases and J by 4 bases, with 9 bases between. The CDR3 is 14 residues long. CDR1 and CDR2 from the germline V gene are KGHSH and LQKENI. The CDR3: CASSPPSNTYGYTF. The CDR3 DNA is TGTGCCAGCTCACCACCGTCGAACACCTATGGCTACACCTTC. Combining the CDR3 with reference TRBV18 and TRBJ1-2 gives the whole variable domain NAGVMQNPRHLVRRRGQEARLRCSPMKGHSHVYWYRQLPEEGLKFMVYLQKENIIDESGMPKERFSAEFPKEGPSILRIQQVVRGDSAAYFCASSPPSNTYGYTFGSGTRLTVV.